This T cell receptor (beta chain) appears in the sequencing data of a study of T cell responses to AZD1222 COVID-19 vaccine. Study-wide points: Donors were chiefly white British, with a greater number of females, and clonal diversity was perhaps underestimated.

Here immunoSEQ multiplex PCR was the method, and the copy in TCRdb shows in-frame clones only, minus some. The sample consists of about 180,000 clones, 90% to 95% of them appearing once. As concerns this clone: Its specificity is not known.

There are 14 residues in the CDR3. Germline-derived CDR1 and CDR2 are SGHRS and YFSETQ. J gave up 4 bases and V 3 bases, and 5 bases lay outside the gene matches. V usage is TRBV5-1 and J usage is TRBJ2-7; 9 bases match TRBD2. This TCR derives from an adult who received the AZD1222 COVID-19 vaccine. Sequencing was performed on peripheral blood, taken 28 days after the second AZD1222 dose. The CDR3 is CASSWASGMYEQYF. In DNA form, the CDR3 reads TGCGCCAGCAGCTGGGCTAGCGGGATGTACGAGCAGTACTTC.